Listed below are T cell receptor beta chains from one sample, sequenced in a study of technical replicates of blood from a few donors. Method: immunoSEQ multiplex PCR; TCRdb's copy keeps in-frame clones and lacks some. The table lists tens of thousands of clones, around 91% of them singletons. Sequenced: T cells isolated from PBMCs. All receptors come from a human donor in good health. Each CDR3 is given with its conserved first and last residue. The order of the fields is V gene, D gene, J gene, clone size, CDR3 DNA, CDR3 protein. D genes are given only for firm matches. Expanded clones are given a class, and other clones once, few, many or no size at all.

V gene: TRBV7-9; D gene: -; J gene: TRBJ2-3; clone size: -; CDR3 DNA: TGTGCCAGCAGCTTAAGTTACGGGAGTCGCACAGATACGCAGTATTTT; CDR3 protein: CASSLSYGSRTDTQYF
V gene: TRBV10-1; D gene: -; J gene: TRBJ2-3; clone size: -; CDR3 DNA: TGCGCCAGCAGTGAGGTTGTAAGCACAGATACGCAGTATTTT; CDR3 protein: CASSEVVSTDTQYF
V gene: TRBV30; D gene: TRBD1; J gene: TRBJ1-2; clone size: -; CDR3 DNA: TGTGCCGGAACAGGGGGATTCTATGGCTACACCTTC; CDR3 protein: CAGTGGFYGYTF
V gene: TRBV29-1; D gene: TRBD1; J gene: TRBJ1-2; clone size: -; CDR3 DNA: TGCAGCGTGGCCCAGGGGGATGGCTACACCTTC; CDR3 protein: CSVAQGDGYTF
V gene: TRBV7-8; D gene: -; J gene: TRBJ2-2; clone size: -; CDR3 DNA: TGTGCCAGCAGCCTAGGTTATCCAGGCACCGGGGAGCTGTTTTTT; CDR3 protein: CASSLGYPGTGELFF
V gene: TRBV5-1; D gene: -; J gene: TRBJ1-1; clone size: once; CDR3 DNA: TGCGCCAGCAGCTTGGGAGCTGAAGCTTTCTTT; CDR3 protein: CASSLGAEAFF
V gene: TRBV15; D gene: -; J gene: TRBJ1-2; clone size: -; CDR3 DNA: TGTGCCACCAGCAGAGTAACGGACTATGGCTACACCTTC; CDR3 protein: CATSRVTDYGYTF
V gene: TRBV5-6; D gene: TRBD2; J gene: TRBJ2-7; clone size: -; CDR3 DNA: TGTGCCAGCAGCTTGGTTCGCCTAGCGGGAGGTAGCGAGCAGTACTTC; CDR3 protein: CASSLVRLAGGSEQYF
V gene: TRBV11-2; D gene: -; J gene: TRBJ1-4; clone size: -; CDR3 DNA: TGTGCCAGCAGCTTATATCCGGGTTCTGATGAAAAACTGTTTTTT; CDR3 protein: CASSLYPGSDEKLFF
V gene: TRBV9; D gene: TRBD2; J gene: TRBJ2-1; clone size: -; CDR3 DNA: TGTGCCAGCAGCGGTAGCGGGAGCCTTTACAATGAGCAGTTCTTC; CDR3 protein: CASSGSGSLYNEQFF
V gene: TRBV11-2; D gene: -; J gene: TRBJ2-7; clone size: -; CDR3 DNA: TGTGCCAGCAGCGTCACAGGCGAGCAGTACTTC; CDR3 protein: CASSVTGEQYF
V gene: TRBV18; D gene: TRBD1; J gene: TRBJ2-1; clone size: -; CDR3 DNA: TGTGCCAGCTCACCACTCTCACAGGGGCCCAATGAGCAGTTCTTC; CDR3 protein: CASSPLSQGPNEQFF
V gene: TRBV6-1; D gene: -; J gene: TRBJ1-3; clone size: -; CDR3 DNA: TGTGCCGGCATCACTGGAAACACCATATATTTT; CDR3 protein: CAGITGNTIYF
V gene: TRBV5-6; D gene: TRBD1; J gene: TRBJ1-2; clone size: -; CDR3 DNA: TGTGCCAGCAGCTCACATAATGCAGGGACAGGGGGAACGCATGGCTACACCTTC; CDR3 protein: CASSSHNAGTGGTHGYTF
V gene: TRBV6-6; D gene: -; J gene: TRBJ2-3; clone size: once; CDR3 DNA: TGTGCCAGCAGTAAACAGGGAACAGATACGCAGTATTTT; CDR3 protein: CASSKQGTDTQYF
V gene: TRBV27; D gene: TRBD2; J gene: TRBJ2-7; clone size: -; CDR3 DNA: TGTGCCAGCAGTCCCAGACTAGCGGGAGGGTATAGGTCCTACGAGCAGTACTTC; CDR3 protein: CASSPRLAGGYRSYEQYF
V gene: TRBV6-1; D gene: -; J gene: TRBJ1-1; clone size: -; CDR3 DNA: TGTGCCAGCAGTTTCCAGGCCCGAATGGGCACTGAAGCTTTCTTT; CDR3 protein: CASSFQARMGTEAFF
V gene: TRBV7-9; D gene: TRBD2; J gene: TRBJ2-1; clone size: -; CDR3 DNA: TGTGCCAGCAGCTCCGGGACTAGCGGCAACAATGAGCAGTTCTTC; CDR3 protein: CASSSGTSGNNEQFF
V gene: TRBV28; D gene: TRBD2; J gene: TRBJ2-7; clone size: -; CDR3 DNA: TGTGCCAGCAGTCACCCTCTTTCTAGCGGGAGGGCGGGCGAGCAGTACTTC; CDR3 protein: CASSHPLSSGRAGEQYF
V gene: TRBV4-1; D gene: TRBD1; J gene: TRBJ2-7; clone size: once; CDR3 DNA: TGCGCCAGCAGCCAAGCGCCGGGACAGGAGGCATGGGAGCAGTACTTC; CDR3 protein: CASSQAPGQEAWEQYF
V gene: TRBV9; D gene: -; J gene: TRBJ1-1; clone size: -; CDR3 DNA: TGTGCCAGCAGCGGATCAGGGTTACGCACTGAAGCTTTCTTT; CDR3 protein: CASSGSGLRTEAFF
V gene: TRBV6-5; D gene: TRBD2; J gene: TRBJ2-3; clone size: -; CDR3 DNA: TGTGCCAGCAGGCTAGCGGGAGAGGTCACAGATACGCAGTATTTT; CDR3 protein: CASRLAGEVTDTQYF
V gene: TRBV11-2; D gene: -; J gene: TRBJ1-2; clone size: -; CDR3 DNA: TGTGCCAGCAACACTGACAAGCGGGGTTATGGCTACACCTTC; CDR3 protein: CASNTDKRGYGYTF
V gene: TRBV7-8; D gene: -; J gene: TRBJ1-3; clone size: once; CDR3 DNA: TGTGCCAGCAGCTCTTTAGGACTTATGGGAAGCTCTGGAAACACCATATATTTT; CDR3 protein: CASSSLGLMGSSGNTIYF
V gene: TRBV29-1; D gene: TRBD2; J gene: TRBJ2-5; clone size: -; CDR3 DNA: TGCAGCGTGGGACTAGCGGGCCAAGAGACCCAGTACTTC; CDR3 protein: CSVGLAGQETQYF
V gene: TRBV28; D gene: -; J gene: TRBJ2-7; clone size: few; CDR3 DNA: TGTGCCAGCAGTTCAGGCCGGGAGCTCTACGAGCAGTACTTC; CDR3 protein: CASSSGRELYEQYF
V gene: TRBV10-3; D gene: TRBD2; J gene: TRBJ2-3; clone size: -; CDR3 DNA: TGTGCCATCAGTGATCGGACTAGCGGACATATAGATACGCAGTATTTT; CDR3 protein: CAISDRTSGHIDTQYF
V gene: TRBV19; D gene: -; J gene: TRBJ1-2; clone size: -; CDR3 DNA: TGTGCCGGACGCAGGGTTAACTATGGCTACACCTTC; CDR3 protein: CAGRRVNYGYTF
V gene: TRBV7-7; D gene: -; J gene: TRBJ2-2; clone size: -; CDR3 DNA: TGTGCCAGCAGTCAGACAGTCGGGAACACCGGGGAGCTGTTTTTT; CDR3 protein: CASSQTVGNTGELFF
V gene: TRBV6-1; D gene: -; J gene: TRBJ2-7; clone size: -; CDR3 DNA: TGTGCCAGCACCATACAGGGTGCCCTCTCATACGAGCAGTACTTC; CDR3 protein: CASTIQGALSYEQYF
V gene: TRBV5-6; D gene: TRBD1; J gene: TRBJ1-2; clone size: once; CDR3 DNA: TGTGCCAGCAGCCTGACAGGGTTCGGTGGCTACACCTTC; CDR3 protein: CASSLTGFGGYTF
V gene: TRBV2; D gene: TRBD1; J gene: TRBJ1-5; clone size: once; CDR3 DNA: TGTGCCAGCAGGACTCCGGGACAGGACATCAATCAGCCCCAGCATTTT; CDR3 protein: CASRTPGQDINQPQHF
V gene: TRBV5-4; D gene: -; J gene: TRBJ1-1; clone size: -; CDR3 DNA: TGTGCCAGCAGCTTGGGGTGGGGAGGGAACACTGAAGCTTTCTTT; CDR3 protein: CASSLGWGGNTEAFF
V gene: TRBV19; D gene: -; J gene: TRBJ1-4; clone size: -; CDR3 DNA: TGTGCCAGTAGCCGCGGGTTGGGGACAACTAATGAAAAACTGTTTTTT; CDR3 protein: CASSRGLGTTNEKLFF
V gene: TRBV4-2; D gene: -; J gene: TRBJ2-1; clone size: -; CDR3 DNA: TGTGCCAGCAGCCAAGGGCGGATAAGCTCCTACAATGAGCAGTTCTTC; CDR3 protein: CASSQGRISSYNEQFF
V gene: TRBV2; D gene: TRBD1; J gene: TRBJ2-2; clone size: -; CDR3 DNA: TGTGCCAGCAGGTCCAGGGGGCTTCCCGGGGAGCTGTTTTTT; CDR3 protein: CASRSRGLPGELFF